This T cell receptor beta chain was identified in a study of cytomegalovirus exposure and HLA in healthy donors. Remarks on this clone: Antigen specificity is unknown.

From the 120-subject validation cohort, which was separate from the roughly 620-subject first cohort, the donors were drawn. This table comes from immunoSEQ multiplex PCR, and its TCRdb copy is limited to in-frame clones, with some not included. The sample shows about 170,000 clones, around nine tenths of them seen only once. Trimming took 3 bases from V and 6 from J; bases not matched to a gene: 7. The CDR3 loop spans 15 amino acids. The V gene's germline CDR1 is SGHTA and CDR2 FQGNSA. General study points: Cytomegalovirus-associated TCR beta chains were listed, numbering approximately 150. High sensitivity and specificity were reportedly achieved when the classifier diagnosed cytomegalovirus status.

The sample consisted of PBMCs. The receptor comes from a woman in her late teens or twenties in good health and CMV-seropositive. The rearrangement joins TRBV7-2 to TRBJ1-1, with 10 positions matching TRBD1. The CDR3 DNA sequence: TGTGCCAGCAGCTTCGGACAGGGGGGTATCGCTGAAGCTTTCTTT. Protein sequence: CASSFGQGGIAEAFF.